These 6 T cell receptor beta chains were all obtained from the same sample, sequenced in a study of control samples from healthy donors and cancer patients. TCRdb keeps only in-frame clones here, not all; method: immunoSEQ multiplex PCR. Of tens of thousands of clones in the sample, 88% were seen once. Sequencing was carried out using PBMCs. Every receptor here comes from a man aged 50 or older with head and neck cancer.

The rearrangement links TRBV5-1 to TRBJ1-6; D is uncertain. Germline V CDR1 and CDR2: SGHRS, YFSETQ. V lost 4 bases and J 2 bases, leaving 13 bases between the germline ends. This CDR3 is built from 16 residues. The CDR3 protein is CASSEEGSAYNSPLHF. CDR3 sequence (DNA): TGCGCCAGCAGCGAAGAAGGGTCGGCCTATAATTCACCCCTCCACTTT.

The V gene is TRBV19, the J gene TRBJ1-2; 7 bases are a match to TRBD1. Germline lookup yields CDR1 LNHDA and CDR2 SQIVND (reference sequence). The CDR3 runs to 15 residues. The J segment lost 0 bases and the V segment lost 5 bases, leaving 6 bases of the junction unmatched. The CDR3 DNA reads as TGTGCCAGTAGTCTAGGGACAGTTCCTAACTATGGCTACACCTTC. Residues: CASSLGTVPNYGYTF.

The genes are TRBV5-1 and TRBJ2-1; D remains ambiguous. Germline-derived CDR1 and CDR2 are SGHRS and YFSETQ. Trimming took 2 bases from V and 5 from J, leaving 8 bases between them. The CDR3 has 13 amino acids. CDR3 sequence reads: CASSLNVHNEQFF. CDR3 in DNA: TGCGCCAGCAGCTTAAATGTCCACAATGAGCAGTTCTTC.

This chain links TRBV25-1 with TRBJ2-2; the D is unclear. There are 12 residues in the CDR3. The V gene lost 4 bases and the J gene lost 7 bases, with 7 bases spanning the gap. Germline loops: CDR1 MGHDK, CDR2 SYGVNS. CDR3 loop: CASSVGVGELFF. CDR3 DNA: TGTGCCAGCAGTGTTGGGGTCGGGGAGCTGTTTTTT.

The rearrangement uses TRBV4-3 and TRBJ2-7; maybe TRBD2 (6 bases). V was pared by 4 bases and J by 4 bases, with 14 bases between. CDR3 size: 14 residues. The germline V gene encodes CDR1 LGHNA and CDR2 YSLEER. CDR3 loop: CASSRSRGLYEQYF. The CDR3 nucleotides are TGCGCCAGCAGCCGCTCCCGGGGGTTGTACGAGCAGTACTTC.

This clone was observed a few times. This rearrangement joins TRBV11-2 to TRBJ2-2, with 7 bases lining up with TRBD2. This CDR3 region has 12 residues. In germline, CDR1 is SGHAT, CDR2 FQNNGV. J lost 6 bases, V lost 9 bases, and 4 bases had no gene match. CDR3 nucleotide sequence: TGTGCCAGTTCGGGGAGGGCCGGGGAGCTGTTTTTT. This encodes CASSGRAGELFF.